This record concerns one T cell receptor (beta chain) sequence. Its antigen remains unidentified. Germline V gene lookup returns CDR1 MNHEY and CDR2 SVGAGI. This CDR3 spans 13 amino acids. This entry belongs to a study of cytomegalovirus exposure and HLA in healthy donors. Study conclusions and caveats: In a later analysis, the majority of CMV-associated beta chains seemingly showed HLA restriction.

With 60 Vbeta and 13 Jbeta primers, the PCR was carried out. Libraries were prepared by immunoSEQ multiplex PCR; TCRdb keeps only in-frame clonotypes and omits some of them. The table shows approximately 150,000 clones, with over 60% occurring only once. The receptor's source is a woman aged 25-40 years in good health and CMV-seropositive. The genes are TRBV6-5 and TRBJ2-5; tentative D call: TRBD2 (6 bases). The last part of the DNA fits TRBJ2-7 better; the J call may be wrong. Material for sequencing was PBMCs. CDR3 sequence reads: CASATAGKYEQYF. DNA of the CDR3: TGTGCCAGCGCGACGGCGGGGAAGTACGAGCAGTACTTC.